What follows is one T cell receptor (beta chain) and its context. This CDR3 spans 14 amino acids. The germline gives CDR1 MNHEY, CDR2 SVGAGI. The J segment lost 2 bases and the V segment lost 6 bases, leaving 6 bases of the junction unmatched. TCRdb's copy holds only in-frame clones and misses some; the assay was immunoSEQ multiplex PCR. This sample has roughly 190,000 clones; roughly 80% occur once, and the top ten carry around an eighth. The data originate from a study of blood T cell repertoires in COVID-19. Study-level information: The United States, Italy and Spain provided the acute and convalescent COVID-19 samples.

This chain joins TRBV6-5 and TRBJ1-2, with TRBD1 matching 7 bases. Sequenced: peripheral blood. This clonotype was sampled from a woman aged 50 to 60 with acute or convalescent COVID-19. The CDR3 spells CASRSHRGNYGYTF. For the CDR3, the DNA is TGTGCCAGCAGATCACACAGGGGAAACTATGGCTACACCTTC.